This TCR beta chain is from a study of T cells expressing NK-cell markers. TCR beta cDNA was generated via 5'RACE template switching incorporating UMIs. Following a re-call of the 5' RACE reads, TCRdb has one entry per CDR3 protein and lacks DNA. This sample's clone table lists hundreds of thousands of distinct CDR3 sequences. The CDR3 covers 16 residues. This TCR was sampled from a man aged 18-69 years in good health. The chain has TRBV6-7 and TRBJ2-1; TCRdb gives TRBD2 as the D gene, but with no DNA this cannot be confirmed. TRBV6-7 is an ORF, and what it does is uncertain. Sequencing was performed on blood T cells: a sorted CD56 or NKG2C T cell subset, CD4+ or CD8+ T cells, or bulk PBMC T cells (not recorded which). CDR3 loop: CASSRPPGLADNEQFF.